These 2 T cell receptor beta chains share one sample of origin, sequenced in a study of CD8 T cells in Susac syndrome. Random-hexamer reverse transcription was applied to about 0.5 to 1 ug RNA. One entry per CDR3 protein results from TCRdb running MiXCR on the immunoSEQ multiplex PCR reads. In the table there are under 200,000 distinct CDR3 sequences, roughly 95% of which are singletons. What was sequenced was CD4+ T cells from PBMCs. The receptors derive from a human donor with Susac syndrome.

V is TRBV20-1 and J is TRBJ2-1; 7 bases match TRBD2. The length of the CDR3 is 14 residues. The germline gives CDR1 DFQATT, CDR2 SNEGSKA (reference sequence). The ends lost 3 bases at V and 9 bases at J; junction bases unmatched: 11. The CDR3, as DNA: TGCAGTGCTAGTTTGGCGGGAGATTTCGGTGAGCAGTTCTTC. It yields the protein CSASLAGDFGEQFF.

This clonotype was recorded once. The chain couples TRBV28 to TRBJ1-1, with D possibly being TRBD1 (5 bases). Germline V lookup: CDR1 MDHEN, CDR2 SYDVKM. Trimming took off 6 bases at V and 4 bases at J, with 15 bases between the two ends. This CDR3 is built from 14 residues. CDR3 loop: CASRTPSGATEAFF. As DNA, the CDR3 is TGTGCCAGCAGAACACCTAGCGGGGCCACTGAAGCTTTCTTT.